These 32 T cell receptor beta chains came from one sample sequenced in a study of T cell clusters in autoimmune cytopenias. TRB was amplified from around 0.25 ug of peripheral blood genomic DNA per sample. TRB rearrangements were amplified by touch-down multiplex PCR with mixed TRB-A/B primers. Using the multiplex PCR reads, TCRdb records one entry per CDR3 protein without DNA. This sample lists about 5,000 distinct CDR3 sequences; its ten largest clones have 45% to 65%. These same records also appear under a second study, on T cell repertoires in aging, cancer and after chemotherapy.

The sequencing sample was made of peripheral blood. These receptors came from a human donor with chronic lymphocytic leukemia. The donor label of this sample is uncertain.

The chain couples TRBV6-2 or TRBV6-3 to TRBJ2-1; there is no DNA to check the TCRdb D call of TRBD2. The CDR3 runs 15 residues. CDR1 is MNHEY and CDR2 is SVGEGT in the germline V gene. The CDR3 spells CASSSLGLLYNEQFF.

By frequency, this clonotype is medium-sized. The J gene is TRBJ1-2, the V gene TRBV27. The CDR3 extends over 11 amino acids. Looked up from germline, CDR1 is MNHEY and CDR2 is SMNVEV (reference sequence). CDR3 region: CASSSGRGYTF.

The J gene is TRBJ1-1, the V gene TRBV6-2 or TRBV6-3. There are 13 residues in the CDR3. From germline, CDR1 is MNHEY and CDR2 SVGEGT. CDR3 amino acids: CASRGGQRTEAFF.

This rearrangement joins TRBV20-1 to TRBJ1-5; the TCRdb D gene call, TRBD1, has no DNA to confirm it. The germline V gene encodes CDR1 DFQATT and CDR2 SNEGSKA (reference sequence). The CDR3 is 15 residues long. This CDR3 reads CSARGQQAINQPQHF.

This chain connects TRBV18 to TRBJ2-3. CDR3 size: 15 residues. Germline V gene lookup returns CDR1 KGHSH and CDR2 LQKENI. The CDR3 region is CASSPQMQPTDTQYF.

The chain combines TRBV24-1 with TRBJ2-2; TCRdb gives TRBD1 as the D gene, but with no DNA this cannot be confirmed. This CDR3 has 14 residues. The germline V gene encodes CDR1 KGHDR and CDR2 SFDVKD. The CDR3 sequence: CATSEPGNTGELFF.

In terms of frequency, this clonotype is medium-sized (0.01 to 0.1%). The chain links TRBV5-5 to TRBJ2-2. This CDR3 has 15 residues. The V gene's germline CDR1 is SGHKS and CDR2 YYEKEE (reference sequence). The CDR3 sequence: CASSFLLTDTGELFF.

The CDR3 sequence is CASSPWTGANRNTIYF. This chain links TRBV5-1 with TRBJ1-3; TCRdb's assignment of TRBD1 cannot be checked, as there is no DNA. CDR1 and CDR2 from the germline V gene are SGHRS and YFSETQ. The CDR3 has 16 residues.

The CDR3 loop is CASSSFRGPQETQYF. This chain links TRBV6-5 with TRBJ2-5; no DNA is available, so the TRBD2 call from TCRdb remains unchecked. This CDR3 has 15 residues. From germline, CDR1 is MNHEY and CDR2 SVGAGI.

The chain joins TRBV6-5 to TRBJ1-5. Germline CDR1 is MNHEY and CDR2 is SVGAGI. The CDR3 runs to 13 residues. CDR3: CASAEGGNQPQHF.

This chain uses TRBV15 with TRBJ2-7; checking the TCRdb D call of TRBD1 is not possible without DNA. Germline lookup yields CDR1 LNHNV and CDR2 YYDKDF (reference sequence). The CDR3 is made up of 15 amino acids. The CDR3 loop is CATSITGQGAGEQYF.

The rearrangement joins TRBV5-1 to TRBJ2-6. Looked up from germline, CDR1 is SGHRS and CDR2 is YFSETQ. The CDR3 length is 17 residues. This CDR3 is CASSSGLTTSGANVLTF.

Frequency places this clonotype as medium-sized. The chain is built from TRBV6-5 and TRBJ2-7; no DNA is available, so the TRBD2 call from TCRdb remains unchecked. In germline, CDR1 is MNHEY, CDR2 SVGAGI. The CDR3 is 13 amino acids. CDR3 loop: CASSYREGREQYF.

This rearrangement joins TRBV4-3 to TRBJ1-6; as DNA is missing, the TRBD1 call by TCRdb cannot be tested. The CDR3 covers 15 residues. Germline V lookup: CDR1 LGHNA, CDR2 YSLEER. The chain's CDR3 is CASSFRQGGHSPLHF.

This chain uses TRBV7-9 with TRBJ2-7; TCRdb indicates TRBD1, and absent DNA this call remains unverified. Germline-derived CDR1 and CDR2 are SEHNR and FQNEAQ (reference sequence). This CDR3 region has 12 residues. CDR3 in amino acids: CASQTGGREQYF. The whole variable domain, remainder taken from reference TRBV7-9 and TRBJ2-7, is DTGVSQNPRHKITKRGQNVTFRCDPISEHNRLYWYRQTLGQGPEFLTYFQNEAQLEKSRLLSDRFSAERPKGSFSTLEIQRTEQGDSAMYLCASQTGGREQYFGPGTRLTVT.

This rearrangement joins TRBV5-6 to TRBJ1-2. Looked up from germline, CDR1 is SGHDT and CDR2 is YYEEEE. The CDR3 loop spans 13 amino acids. CDR3 region: CASSLGQTYGYTF.

V and J are TRBV6-1 and TRBJ1-2. This CDR3 contains 14 residues. Germline loops: CDR1 MNHNS, CDR2 SASEGT. This chain's CDR3 is CATPTDGLNYGYTF.

Measured by frequency, this clonotype is medium-sized (0.01 to 0.1%). The chain combines TRBV6-5 with TRBJ2-4. Germline loops: CDR1 MNHEY, CDR2 SVGAGI. The CDR3 sequence is 13 residues long. The CDR3 is CASGHTLGDIQYF.

This clonotype is classed as medium-sized by frequency. The CDR3 here is CASSQEVSTDTQYF. The chain couples TRBV18 to TRBJ2-3. Germline V gene sequence: CDR1 KGHSH, CDR2 LQKENI. This CDR3 spans 14 amino acids.

The CDR3 sequence is CASSGPLFYNEQFF. V usage is TRBV19 and J usage is TRBJ2-1; the D gene TCRdb calls, TRBD2, cannot be checked with no DNA. The germline V gene has CDR1 LNHDA and CDR2 SQIVND (reference sequence). The CDR3 spans 14 residues.

This clonotype shows up as medium-sized by frequency. The chain has TRBV6-6 and TRBJ2-3; TCRdb's D call of TRBD1 is untestable without DNA. The germline CDR1 and CDR2 sequences are MNHNY and SVGAGI (reference sequence). This CDR3 spans 16 amino acids. CDR3 loop: CASSYSTGPSTDTQYF.

V gene TRBV5-1 combines with J gene TRBJ2-4; TCRdb indicates TRBD1, and absent DNA this call remains unverified. Germline V gene lookup returns CDR1 SGHRS and CDR2 YFSETQ. The CDR3 is 16 residues long. CDR3 region: CASSPNLSQGLNIQYF.

The chain is built from TRBV6-6 and TRBJ1-6; without DNA, the TCRdb call of TRBD1 cannot be checked. The CDR3 is made up of 12 amino acids. Germline V gene data show CDR1 as MNHNY and CDR2 as SVGAGI (reference sequence). The chain's CDR3 is CASMGQNSPLHF.

The chain employs TRBV5-1 and TRBJ2-2; the D call from TCRdb, TRBD1, cannot be confirmed without DNA. This CDR3 spans 14 amino acids. Germline CDR1 is SGHRS and CDR2 is YFSETQ. CDR3 residues: CASSSGQVTGELFF.

The rearrangement joins TRBV6-5 to TRBJ1-6. CDR3 length equals 14 residues. CDR1 and CDR2 (germline): MNHEY, SVGAGI. CDR3 amino acids: CASSYSSGDSPLHF.

The chain has TRBV5-6 and TRBJ2-3; TCRdb indicates TRBD1, and absent DNA this call remains unverified. There are 16 residues in the CDR3. Germline V gene lookup returns CDR1 SGHDT and CDR2 YYEEEE. The chain's CDR3 is CASSSLSLTSTDTQYF.

This chain connects TRBV19 to TRBJ2-5; TCRdb gives TRBD1 as the D gene, but with no DNA this cannot be confirmed. The CDR3 spans 16 residues. Germline CDR1 and CDR2: LNHDA and SQIVND (reference sequence). CDR3 protein: CASSLGRTRGQETQYF.

This chain links TRBV12-3 or TRBV12-4 with TRBJ2-7; TCRdb indicates TRBD2, and absent DNA this call remains unverified. The CDR3 sequence is 20 residues long. CDR3 residues: CASSLEWTSGGDTPPYEQYF.

This clonotype is called medium-sized based on its frequency. The chain uses TRBV6-6 and TRBJ2-1; TCRdb indicates TRBD1, and absent DNA this call remains unverified. Germline loops: CDR1 MNHNY, CDR2 SVGAGI (reference sequence). CDR3 length equals 11 residues. The CDR3 here is CASSRGDIQFF.

Measured by frequency, this clonotype is medium-sized. The V and J genes are TRBV5-4 and TRBJ2-1; TCRdb calls TRBD2, which cannot be checked without DNA. This CDR3 comprises 14 residues. Looked up from germline, CDR1 is SGHNT and CDR2 is YYREEE (reference sequence). CDR3 loop: CASSLGGLAGEQFF.

The chain joins TRBV6-1 to TRBJ1-1. The CDR3 runs to 13 residues. CDR1 is MNHNS and CDR2 is SASEGT in the germline V gene. The CDR3 is CASSENYGLEAFF.

This chain connects TRBV5-6 to TRBJ1-5; there is no DNA to check the TCRdb D call of TRBD1. The germline V gene has CDR1 SGHDT and CDR2 YYEEEE. The CDR3 sequence is 14 residues long. CDR3 sequence reads: CASSLLQGNQPQHF.